This TCR beta chain came from a study of T cells in Graves' hyperthyroidism and ophthalmopathy (dated by TCRdb to the late 2010s). Some background on the complete study: Peripheral blood was collected at initial diagnosis, before any treatment. A discovery cohort of approximately 97 patients, roughly 45 with Graves' ophthalmopathy and over 55 with stable Graves' hyperthyroidism, was used to find distinguishing TCR V-J signatures. Whether ophthalmopathy could be predicted prospectively was tested in an independent validation cohort made up of roughly 19 hyperthyroidism patients plus 17 patients who later progressed to ophthalmopathy. The 100 or so discovery patients were divided at random into training and test sets in a 7:3 ratio. In addition, the study compared T-cell repertoires in thyroid tissue and in blood from roughly six Graves' hyperthyroidism patients. Once sampling was done, hyperthyroidism patients were given methimazole at a starting dose of 30 mg daily, whereas ophthalmopathy patients were given high-dose intravenous methylprednisolone. The paper describes TCR Vbeta CDR3 sequencing of about 140 peripheral blood samples, made up of some 42 ophthalmopathy patients, more than 70 hyperthyroidism patients and some 17 progressor patients.

Amplification of TCR beta CDR3 regions was carried out from RNA transcripts. For the first round of RT-PCR on the TCR CDR3, the HTBI primer set was used together with the Qiagen OneStep RT-PCR kit. Libraries were constructed in a second round of multiplex PCR, after which size selection and purification were performed. Paired-end sequencing of the libraries was performed with 100 bp reads on an Illumina HiSeq2000. Per the source publication's procedure: SOAPnuke was used to process the raw data, removing reads that contained adapters or uncalled bases, had a mean Phred below 15, or lacked an exact match to the constant primer or identifier. COPE v1.2.5 was used to merge high-quality paired reads, and clonotypes were defined as unique nucleotide sequences. MiTCR v1.1 was used to align clonotypes to the IMGT TRBV, TRBD and TRBJ reference segments. Analysis was restricted to V-J combinations with a frequency above 0.0001, which covered just over 98% of repertoires. A TCS score was defined as the ratio of F50 (clonal expansion) to E x V (chaos), with BLOSUM62-based TCRdist applied between CDR3 peptides within each V-J. Welch's t-statistics and random forest reduced some 510 V-J features to roughly 13, which were used in a naive Bayes classifier (R e1071). TCRdb took the public reads, trimmed them with fastp at Q25, ran MiXCR for clone calling and kept in-frame beta chains. Each entry merges the rows of one CDR3 protein and shows their most common DNA and genes. V and J calls and clone size were set by TCRdb, not the authors. This sample has hundreds of thousands of distinct CDR3 sequences in its table, and under 20% of those were observed once. The top ten constitute 16% of the sample.

Points the paper makes about the study in general: No statistical method was used to fix the sample size in advance, and group allocation was not hidden from the investigators. During validation, the model predicted progression to ophthalmopathy a median of roughly 7.1 months ahead of onset, with approximately 71% sensitivity and 72.22% specificity. A model built on a 13 V-J signature distinguished ophthalmopathy from stable hyperthyroidism, reaching roughly 88% sensitivity and about 81% specificity in cross-validation and 80%/75% in testing. Most expanded thyroid clonotypes (frequency above 0.001) were also found in blood, which suggests that blood repertoires may mirror thyroid immune responses.

From cysteine to phenylalanine, the CDR3 is 14 amino acids long. Just the 42-base CDR3 DNA is kept, in frame starting at base 1. Ends trimmed: V by 8 bases, J by 0 bases; bases unmatched to a gene: 5. This clonotype appeared many times. Its antigen is still unknown. The input lacks base qualities; no much larger clone sits a single base away. Hyperthyroidism patients were newly diagnosed, had a disease duration of under 2 months, and were aged 18 to 65 years. Any patient with an uncontrolled infection, another autoimmune disease, pregnancy or lactation was excluded. Diagnoses were based on clinical symptoms, serum thyroxine and TRAb, thyroid ultrasound and orbital computed tomography. Blood from progressor patients was collected at the time of first diagnosis with hyperthyroidism, before any ophthalmopathy symptoms had appeared. PBMCs were separated from over 9 ml of fresh peripheral blood using Ficoll-Paque density gradient centrifugation. Progressor patients were first diagnosed with Graves' hyperthyroidism and then developed ophthalmopathy during follow-up. Total RNA was extracted using Trizol reagent, and RNA quality was assessed on an Agilent 2100 Bioanalyzer.

The sequence links TRBV12-3 or TRBV12-4 to TRBJ2-3, and 7 junctional nucleotides match TRBD1. The sequence derives from a woman between 45 and 65 years old with Graves' hyperthyroidism that later progressed to Graves' ophthalmopathy. Sequencing input: blood. Here is the DNA: TGTGCCAGCCGACAGGGTGTAAGCACAGATACGCAGTATTTT. The resulting protein is CASRQGVSTDTQYF.